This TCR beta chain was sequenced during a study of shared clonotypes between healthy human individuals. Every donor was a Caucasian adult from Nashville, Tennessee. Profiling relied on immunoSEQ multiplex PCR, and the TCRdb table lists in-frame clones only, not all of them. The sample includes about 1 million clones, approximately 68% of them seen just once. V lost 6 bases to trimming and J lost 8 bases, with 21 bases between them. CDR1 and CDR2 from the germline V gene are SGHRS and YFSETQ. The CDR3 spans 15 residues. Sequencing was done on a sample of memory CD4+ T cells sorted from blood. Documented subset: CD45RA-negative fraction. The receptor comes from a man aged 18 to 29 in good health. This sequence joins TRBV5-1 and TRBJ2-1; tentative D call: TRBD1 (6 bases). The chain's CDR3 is CASTPGWGPVDEQFF. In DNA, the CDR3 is TGCGCCAGCACCCCGGGTTGGGGGCCGGTTGATGAGCAGTTCTTC.